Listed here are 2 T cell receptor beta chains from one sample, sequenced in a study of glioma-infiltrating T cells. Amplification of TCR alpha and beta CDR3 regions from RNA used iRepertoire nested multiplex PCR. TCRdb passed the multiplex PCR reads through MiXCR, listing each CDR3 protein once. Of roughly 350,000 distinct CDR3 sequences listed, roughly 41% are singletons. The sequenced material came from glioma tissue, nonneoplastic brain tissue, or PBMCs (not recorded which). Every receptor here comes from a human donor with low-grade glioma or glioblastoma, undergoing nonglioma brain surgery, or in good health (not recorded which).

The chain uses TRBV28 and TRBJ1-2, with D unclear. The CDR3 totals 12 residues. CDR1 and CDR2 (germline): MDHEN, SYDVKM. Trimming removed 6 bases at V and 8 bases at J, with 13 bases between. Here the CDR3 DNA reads TGTGCCAGCAGGCACCCAATGGGAGGCTACACCTTC. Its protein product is CASRHPMGGYTF.

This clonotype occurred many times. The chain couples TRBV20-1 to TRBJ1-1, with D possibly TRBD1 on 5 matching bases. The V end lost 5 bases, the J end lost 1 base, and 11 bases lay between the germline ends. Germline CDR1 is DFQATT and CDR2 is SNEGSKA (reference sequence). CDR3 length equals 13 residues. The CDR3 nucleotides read TGCAGTGCTGCGAGACAGAGGAACACTGAAGCTTTCTTT. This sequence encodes CSAARQRNTEAFF.